This T cell receptor beta chain was profiled in a study of identifying expanded T cells in peripheral blood. This clone has a single count. Its antigen is not known. General study results and limits: Differentially abundant clones: about 1.3 between replicates, around 17 at around 14 days, 18 to 20 at four.

Per the germline V gene, CDR1 is SGHRS and CDR2 is YFSETQ. This CDR3 has 15 residues. V was clipped by 0 bases and J by 5 bases, with 15 bases between them. The assay was immunoSEQ multiplex PCR, and TCRdb's table has in-frame clones only and misses some. The sample has tens of thousands of clones; 88% are singletons. Sequencing was performed on blood. The chain couples TRBV5-1 to TRBJ2-7; D remains unclear. The source of this sequence is a person between 18 and 75 years old in good health. This CDR3 reads CASSLAGQDYNEQYF. The CDR3 bases are TGCGCCAGCAGCTTGGCCGGGCAGGATTACAACGAGCAGTACTTC.